This T cell receptor (beta chain) was captured by sequencing in a study of T-cell reconstitution after alpha-beta-depleted transplantation in children (dated by TCRdb to 2016 to 2018). A note on the overall study: The study quantitatively tracked T-cell immune reconstitution after TCRalphabeta/CD19-depleted allogeneic hematopoietic cell transplantation in children using TCR repertoire profiling. Points the paper makes about the study in general: The apparently early recovery of alphabetaT-cell counts about two months after transplant reportedly depended on only several hundred rapidly expanded clones that came from non-depleted graft cells. In some patients, the high TCRbeta diversity seen at day 60 was put down to recipient T cells and intrathymic progenitors that had survived conditioning. The frequencies of hyperexpanded clones fell over the following months, and after one year, T-cell counts and TCRbeta diversity were mostly attributed to newly produced T cells.

The method behind the library was PCR. Sequencing used an Illumina HiSeq 2500. TCR libraries were prepared with molecular barcoding, using unique molecular identifiers to normalize TCRbeta repertoire quantification. The raw public reads went through TCRdb reprocessing: fastp at Q25, MiXCR clone calling, in-frame beta chains kept. Every entry covers one CDR3 protein and lists the most common genes and DNA from its rows. Present in this sample are over 150,000 distinct CDR3 sequences, roughly 7% of which were seen just once. The leading ten clones occupy just over 5.5% of the sample. This clonotype was seen repeatedly, ten times or more. Its antigen specificity is not known. No much larger clone is present one base from it, and per-base qualities are unavailable. V is shortened by 3 bases, J by 5 bases, and the region joining them spans 8 bases. Sequences KGHSH (CDR1) and LQKENI (CDR2) are obtained from the germline V gene. The CDR3, from cysteine to phenylalanine, totals 13 residues. Left in the record is the CDR3 DNA by itself, 39 bases read in frame from the first base.

According to the study, the label for this sample's treatment or condition signals: allogeneic hematopoietic cell transplantation with graft depleted of TCRalphabeta T cells and CD19 B cells. Transplant recipients were children who received TCRalphabeta/CD19-depleted allogeneic hematopoietic cell grafts. The sequence is built from TRBV18 and TRBJ1-5; matching of 5 bases hints at TRBD1 as the D gene. Source: PBMCs, taken before TCRalphabeta/CD19-depleted stem cell transplant. The TCR sequence derives from a boy aged 2 to 9 with acute lymphoblastic leukemia, due to receive a stem cell transplant. The nucleotides are TGTGCCAGCTCACCTAGGGGTGATCAGCCCCAGCATTTT. This gives the protein CASSPRGDQPQHF. The full variable domain, with segments outside the CDR3 supplied by the reference TRBV18 and TRBJ1-5 proteins, appears as NAGVMQNPRHLVRRRGQEARLRCSPMKGHSHVYWYRQLPEEGLKFMVYLQKENIIDESGMPKERFSAEFPKEGPSILRIQQVVRGDSAAYFCASSPRGDQPQHFGDGTRLSIL.